The present TCR beta chain was sequenced within a study of T cell changes during pregnancy in multiple sclerosis. Sequencing used immunoSEQ multiplex PCR; TCRdb keeps in-frame clones, though not all of them. The data show 60,000 to 75,000 clones, around 90% seen once. This CDR3 spans 14 amino acids. Trimming cost V 0 bases and J 3 bases, with 8 bases left between them. Germline lookup yields CDR1 SGDLS and CDR2 YYNGEE. The sequencing used peripheral blood, collected before pregnancy. V and J are TRBV9 and TRBJ2-3; maybe TRBD2 (6 bases). The receptor was derived from a female donor with multiple sclerosis, enrolled in a pregnancy study. The CDR3 DNA reads as TGTGCCAGCAGCGTAGTGGGGGGAACAGATACGCAGTATTTT. Translating it yields CASSVVGGTDTQYF.